This TCR beta chain is drawn from a study of blood T cell repertoires in COVID-19. TCRdb's copy holds only in-frame clones and misses some; the assay was immunoSEQ multiplex PCR. The profile shows more than 100,000 clones, around 84% of them singletons. The sequencing sample was made of PBMCs or T cells enriched from blood (not recorded which). The receptor comes from a man aged 35 to 55 with acute COVID-19.

The CDR3: CASSLDSATYEQYF. The CDR3 bases are TGCGCCAGCAGCCTCGACTCAGCCACCTACGAGCAGTACTTC. The chain joins TRBV4-1 to TRBJ2-7; D gene uncertain. Germline loops: CDR1 MGHRA, CDR2 YSYEKL. The CDR3 totals 14 residues. The V gene lost 4 bases and the J gene lost 2 bases, with 12 bases spanning the gap.